This TCR beta chain comes out of a study of T cells after yellow fever vaccination (dated by TCRdb to about 2019). For the study in its entirety: The SMART-Seq v4 Ultra Low Input RNA kit was used to prepare libraries from fractions with low cell numbers. To follow T-cell clones before and after primary and booster YFV17D yellow fever vaccination, bulk TCR alpha and beta repertoires were sequenced over time. Two healthy male donors, one aged 18 to 30 and one aged 30 to 40 years, made up the cohort. Blood was collected at multiple timepoints before and after primary and secondary immunization, and bulk PBMC replicates and cell subsets were isolated. The full study reports these points: After the booster, most clones that had expanded after primary vaccination were detected again (around 97% of CD4 and around 88% of CD8), suggesting broad maintenance of memory. Only a couple of donors were included in the study, so the extent to which the findings can be generalized is limited. Because abundant contaminating clonotypes from the bulk population could be contained in FACS-sorted repertoires, computational filtering was required. A small share of clonotypes occurred in both CD4 and CD8 compartments, likely arising from convergent recombination. The secondary T-cell response was weaker than the primary response but faster, peaking on day 5 instead of day 15.

Synthesis of TCR cDNA relied on 5'RACE template switching, a step that introduced a universal primer site along with unique molecular identifiers. cDNA synthesis was primed from both the TCR alpha and TCR beta constant segments. Libraries were amplified in two PCR steps, with sample barcodes and sequencing adapters added in the second step. Sequencing of libraries was performed on Illumina HiSeq 2500 (2x100 bp) or NovaSeq (2x150 bp). The paper's processing steps were these. MIGEC was used to demultiplex reads and collapse the reads into UMI consensus sequences, and MiXCR was used for V(D)J alignment. Vaccine-responding clonotypes were identified with edgeR using replicate PBMC samples, with FDR below 0.01 and a log2 fold change above 5 up to day 15 being required. Each bulk clonotype received a CD4 or CD8 identity based on whether the sequenced CD4 or CD8 repertoire contained that clonotype at higher abundance. Clones were called with MiXCR by TCRdb after fastp trimmed the public reads at Q25, and only in-frame beta chains were retained. Rows with a matching CDR3 protein are joined into one entry that keeps the most common DNA and genes. These V and J calls originate from TCRdb's pipeline instead of the authors' own analysis. For this sample the table gives 200,000 to 250,000 distinct CDR3 sequences, of which 6.9% were detected only once. Together, the top ten hold roughly 0.9% of the sample.

This clonotype was counted at least ten times. Its cognate antigen has yet to be identified. Nothing much larger sits one base from this clone, and base qualities are not available. The meaning of the sample's treatment or condition label: live attenuated yellow fever vaccine strain. A standard Ficoll-Paque protocol was used to isolate PBMCs from peripheral blood. Dynabeads CD4 and CD8 positive selection kits were used to isolate the CD4 and CD8 T-cell fractions. RNA was extracted with TriZol from bulk PBMCs, CD4 and CD8 fractions, and dextramer-positive and dextramer-negative fractions. The clonotype originates from a man younger than 40 who received the YFV17D yellow fever vaccine. The material sequenced was CD4+ T cells sorted from PBMCs, taken 15 days after the yellow fever booster vaccination.

The DNA sequence follows: TGCAGTGCCGGACTAGCGGGAGATTTGGAGACCCAGTACTTC. The encoded protein is CSAGLAGDLETQYF. Recombination connected TRBV20-1 to TRBJ2-5; TRBD2 aligns with 13 central bases. Trimmed from V: 6 bases; trimmed from J: 5 bases; junction bases lacking a gene match: 6. The germline V gene (reference sequence) sets CDR1 to DFQATT and CDR2 to SNEGSKA. The CDR3 measures 14 amino acids from cysteine to phenylalanine. Only the CDR3 DNA stays, 42 bases, in frame from base 1.